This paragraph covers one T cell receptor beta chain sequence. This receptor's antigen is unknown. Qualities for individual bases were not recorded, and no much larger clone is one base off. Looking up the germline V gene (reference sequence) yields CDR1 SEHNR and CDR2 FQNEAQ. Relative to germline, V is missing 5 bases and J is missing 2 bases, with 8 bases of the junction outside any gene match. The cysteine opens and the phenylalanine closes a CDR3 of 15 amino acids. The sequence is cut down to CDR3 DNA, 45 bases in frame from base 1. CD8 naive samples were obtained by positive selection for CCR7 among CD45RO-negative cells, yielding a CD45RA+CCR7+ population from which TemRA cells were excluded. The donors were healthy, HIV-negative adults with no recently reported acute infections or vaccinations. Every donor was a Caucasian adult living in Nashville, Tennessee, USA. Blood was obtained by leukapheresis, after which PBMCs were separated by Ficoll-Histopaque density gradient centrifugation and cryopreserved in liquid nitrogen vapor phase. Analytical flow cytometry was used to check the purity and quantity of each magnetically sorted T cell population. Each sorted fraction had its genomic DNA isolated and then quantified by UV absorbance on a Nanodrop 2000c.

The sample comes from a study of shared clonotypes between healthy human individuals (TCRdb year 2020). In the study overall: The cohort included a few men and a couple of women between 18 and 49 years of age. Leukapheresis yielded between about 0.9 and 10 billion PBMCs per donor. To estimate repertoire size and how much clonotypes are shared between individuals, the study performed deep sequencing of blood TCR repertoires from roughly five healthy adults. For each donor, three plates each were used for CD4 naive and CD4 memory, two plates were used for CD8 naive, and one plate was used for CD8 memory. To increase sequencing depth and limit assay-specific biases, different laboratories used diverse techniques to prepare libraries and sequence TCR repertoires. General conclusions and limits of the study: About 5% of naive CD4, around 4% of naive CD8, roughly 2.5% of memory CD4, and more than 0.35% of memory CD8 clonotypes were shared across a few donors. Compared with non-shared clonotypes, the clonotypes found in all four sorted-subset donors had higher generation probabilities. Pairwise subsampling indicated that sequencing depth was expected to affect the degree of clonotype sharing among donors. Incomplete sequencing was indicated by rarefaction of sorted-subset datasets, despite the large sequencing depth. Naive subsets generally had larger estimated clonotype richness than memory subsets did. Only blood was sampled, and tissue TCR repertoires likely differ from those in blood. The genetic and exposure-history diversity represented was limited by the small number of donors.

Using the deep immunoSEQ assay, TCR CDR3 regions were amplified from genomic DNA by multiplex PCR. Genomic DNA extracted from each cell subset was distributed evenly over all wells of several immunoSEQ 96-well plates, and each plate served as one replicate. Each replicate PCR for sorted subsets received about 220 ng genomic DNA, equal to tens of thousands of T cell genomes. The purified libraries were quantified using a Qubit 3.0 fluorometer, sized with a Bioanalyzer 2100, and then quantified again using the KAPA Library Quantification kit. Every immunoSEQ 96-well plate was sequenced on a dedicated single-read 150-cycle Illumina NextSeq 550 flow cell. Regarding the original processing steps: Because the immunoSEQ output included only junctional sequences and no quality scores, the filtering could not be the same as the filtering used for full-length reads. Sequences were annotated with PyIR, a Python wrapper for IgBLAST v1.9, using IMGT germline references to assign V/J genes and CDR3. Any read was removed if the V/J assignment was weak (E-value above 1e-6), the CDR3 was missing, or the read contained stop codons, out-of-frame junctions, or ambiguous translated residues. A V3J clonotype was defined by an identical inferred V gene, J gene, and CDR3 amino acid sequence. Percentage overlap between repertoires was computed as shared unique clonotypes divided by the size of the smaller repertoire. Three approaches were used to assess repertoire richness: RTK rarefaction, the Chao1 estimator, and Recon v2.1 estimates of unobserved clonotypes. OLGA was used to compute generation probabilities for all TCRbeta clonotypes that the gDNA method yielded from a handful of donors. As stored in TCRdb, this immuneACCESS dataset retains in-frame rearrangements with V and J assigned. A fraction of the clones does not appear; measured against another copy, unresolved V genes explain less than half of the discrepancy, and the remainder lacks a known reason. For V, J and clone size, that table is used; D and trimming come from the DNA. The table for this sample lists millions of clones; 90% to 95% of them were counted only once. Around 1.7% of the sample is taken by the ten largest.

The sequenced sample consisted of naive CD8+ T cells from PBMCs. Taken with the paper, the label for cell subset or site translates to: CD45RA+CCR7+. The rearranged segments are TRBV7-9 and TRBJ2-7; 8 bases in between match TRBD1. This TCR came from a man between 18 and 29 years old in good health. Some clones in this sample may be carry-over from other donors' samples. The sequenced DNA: TGTGCCAGCAGCCTCTCAGGACAGGGCGCCTACGAGCAGTACTTC. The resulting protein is CASSLSGQGAYEQYF.